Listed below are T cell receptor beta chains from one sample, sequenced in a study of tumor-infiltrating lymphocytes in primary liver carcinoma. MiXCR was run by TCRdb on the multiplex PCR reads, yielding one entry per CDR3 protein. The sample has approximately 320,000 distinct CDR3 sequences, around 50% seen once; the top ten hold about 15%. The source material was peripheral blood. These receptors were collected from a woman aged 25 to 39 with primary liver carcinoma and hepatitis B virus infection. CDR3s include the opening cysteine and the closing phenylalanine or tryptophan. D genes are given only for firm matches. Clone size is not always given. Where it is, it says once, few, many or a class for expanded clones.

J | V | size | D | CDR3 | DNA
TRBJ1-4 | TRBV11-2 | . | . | CAGSPLASTNEKLFF | TGTGCCGGCAGTCCATTGGCAAGCACGAATGAAAAACTGTTCTTT
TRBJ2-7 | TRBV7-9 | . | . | CASSHRDEVAANYEQYF | TGTGCCAGCAGCCACAGGGATGAGGTAGCCGCCAACTACGAGCAGTACTTC
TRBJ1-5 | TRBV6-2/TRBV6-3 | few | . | CASSPAQNQPQHF | TGTGCCAGCAGCCCGGCGCAAAATCAGCCCCAGCATTTT
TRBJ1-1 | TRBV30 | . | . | CAWRNNRTEAFF | TGTGCCTGGAGAAACAATCGTACTGAAGCTTTCTTT
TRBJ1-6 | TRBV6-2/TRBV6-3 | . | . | CASNQSRQATSSYNSPLHF | TGTGCCAGCAATCAAAGTCGACAGGCGACCAGCTCCTATAATTCACCCCTCCACTTT
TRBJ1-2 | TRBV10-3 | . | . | CATNGVTNYGYTF | TGTGCCACAAATGGGGTCACCAACTATGGCTACACCTTC
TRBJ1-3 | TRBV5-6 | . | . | CASSWGWGPSTGNTIYF | TGTGCCAGCAGCTGGGGTTGGGGGCCAAGCACTGGAAACACCATATATTTT
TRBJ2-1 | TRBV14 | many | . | CASSPPGAPRFF | TGTGCCAGCAGCCCCCCGGGCGCCCCGCGGTTCTTC
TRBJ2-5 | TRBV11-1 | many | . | CASSPGLQETQYF | TGTGCCAGCAGCCCCGGCCTGCAAGAGACCCAGTACTTC
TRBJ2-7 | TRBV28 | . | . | CASSWTSSYEQYF | TGTGCCAGCAGTTGGACATCCTCCTACGAGCAGTACTTC
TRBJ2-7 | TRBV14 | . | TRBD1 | CASSQDWTGGFYEQYF | TGTGCCAGCAGCCAAGACTGGACAGGGGGTTTCTACGAGCAGTACTTC
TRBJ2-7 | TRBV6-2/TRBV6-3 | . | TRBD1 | CASSYGQGSGSRGEQYF | TGTGCCAGCAGTTACGGACAGGGTTCCGGGTCGCGGGGCGAGCAATACTTC
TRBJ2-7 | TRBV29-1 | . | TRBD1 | CSGHTGDEQCF | TGCAGCGGACATACAGGGGACGAGCAGTGCTTC
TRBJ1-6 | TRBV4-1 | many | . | CASSQGRFGDSPLHF | TGCGCCAGCAGCCAAGGGAGGTTCGGAGATTCACCCCTCCACTTT
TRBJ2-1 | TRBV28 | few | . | CASSPRGAYNEQFF | TGTGCCAGCAGTCCCCGGGGCGCATACAATGAGCAGTTCTTC
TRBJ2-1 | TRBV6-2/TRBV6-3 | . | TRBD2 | CASSDGLAGVWDEQFF | TGTGCCAGCAGTGACGGACTAGCGGGAGTCTGGGATGAGCAGTTCTTC
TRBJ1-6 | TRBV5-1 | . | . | CASSRSPGANSPPHF | TGCGCCAGCAGCCGAAGCCCAGGGGCAAATTCACCCCCCCACTTT
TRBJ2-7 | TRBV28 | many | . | CASSFGRRTRVEQYF | TGTGCCAGCAGTTTTGGGCGCCGAACTCGCGTCGAGCAGTACTTC
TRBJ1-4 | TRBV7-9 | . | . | CASSLLGDAPGEKLFF | TGTGCCAGCAGCTTACTCGGGGACGCGCCTGGTGAAAAACTGTTTTTT
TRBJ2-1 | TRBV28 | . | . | CASSFTRDNEQSF | TGTGCCAGCAGTTTTACGCGCGACAATGAGCAGTCCTTC
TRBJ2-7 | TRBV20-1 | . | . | CSAGDQGNVYEQYF | TGCAGTGCTGGAGATCAGGGCAATGTCTACGAGCAGTACTTC
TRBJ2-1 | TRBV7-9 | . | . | CASIVGMGIPLGNEQFF | TGTGCCAGCATCGTAGGGATGGGTATCCCTCTCGGCAATGAGCAGTTCTTC
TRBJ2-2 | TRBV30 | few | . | CAWRPGPRNTGELFF | TGTGCCTGGAGGCCGGGACCCCGAAACACCGGGGAGCTGTTTTTT
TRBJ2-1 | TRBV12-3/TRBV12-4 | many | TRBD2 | CASSRGTSGHNEQFF | TGTGCCAGCAGTAGGGGGACTAGCGGACACAATGAGCAGTTCTTC
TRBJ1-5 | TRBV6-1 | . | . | CATLNRADPGSNQPQHF | TGTGCCACCTTGAACAGGGCCGATCCCGGTAGCAATCAGCCCCAGCATTTT
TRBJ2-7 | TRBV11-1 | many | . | CASRAGAQGEQYF | TGTGCCAGCAGGGCGGGGGCTCAGGGCGAGCAGTACTTC
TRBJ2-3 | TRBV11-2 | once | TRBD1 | CASSLTQGTDTQYF | TGTGCCAGCAGCCTTACACAGGGGACAGATACGCAGTATTTT
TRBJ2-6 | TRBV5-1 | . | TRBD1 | CASSPWTGSGANVLTF | TGCGCCAGCAGCCCCTGGACAGGCTCTGGGGCCAACGTCCTGACTTTC
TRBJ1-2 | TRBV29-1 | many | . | CSVAEIGDRGYTF | TGCAGCGTCGCCGAAATAGGGGATAGAGGCTACACCTTC
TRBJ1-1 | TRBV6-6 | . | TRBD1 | CASSAGTGLVGTEAFF | TGTGCCAGCAGTGCCGGGACAGGGTTAGTCGGCACTGAAGCTTTCTTT
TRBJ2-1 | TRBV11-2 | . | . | CASTLYEGSSYDEQFF | TGTGCCAGCACCCTATACGAGGGCAGCTCCTACGACGAGCAGTTCTTC
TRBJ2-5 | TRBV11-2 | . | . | CASRAGCTRGETLYF | TGTGCCAGCAGGGCTGGTTGTACGCGGGGCGAGACCCTGTACTTC
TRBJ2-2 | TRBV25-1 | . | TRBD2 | CASSVNTGGSKELFF | TGTGCCAGCAGTGTGAATACGGGAGGGAGCAAGGAGCTGTTTTTT